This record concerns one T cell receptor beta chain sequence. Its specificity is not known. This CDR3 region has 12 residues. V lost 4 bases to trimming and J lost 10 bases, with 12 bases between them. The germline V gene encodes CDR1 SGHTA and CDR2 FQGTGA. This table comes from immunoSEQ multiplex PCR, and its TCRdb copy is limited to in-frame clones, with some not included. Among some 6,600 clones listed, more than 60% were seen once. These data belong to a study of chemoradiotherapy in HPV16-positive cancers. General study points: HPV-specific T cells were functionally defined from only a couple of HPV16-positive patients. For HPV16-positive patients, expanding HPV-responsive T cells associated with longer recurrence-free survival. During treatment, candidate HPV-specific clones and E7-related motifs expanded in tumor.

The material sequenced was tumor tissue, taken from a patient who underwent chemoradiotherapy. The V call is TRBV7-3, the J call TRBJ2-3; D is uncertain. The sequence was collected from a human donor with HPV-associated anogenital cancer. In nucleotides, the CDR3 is TGTGCCAGCAGCTCTATTAGCAATCCGCAGTATTTT. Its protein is CASSSISNPQYF.